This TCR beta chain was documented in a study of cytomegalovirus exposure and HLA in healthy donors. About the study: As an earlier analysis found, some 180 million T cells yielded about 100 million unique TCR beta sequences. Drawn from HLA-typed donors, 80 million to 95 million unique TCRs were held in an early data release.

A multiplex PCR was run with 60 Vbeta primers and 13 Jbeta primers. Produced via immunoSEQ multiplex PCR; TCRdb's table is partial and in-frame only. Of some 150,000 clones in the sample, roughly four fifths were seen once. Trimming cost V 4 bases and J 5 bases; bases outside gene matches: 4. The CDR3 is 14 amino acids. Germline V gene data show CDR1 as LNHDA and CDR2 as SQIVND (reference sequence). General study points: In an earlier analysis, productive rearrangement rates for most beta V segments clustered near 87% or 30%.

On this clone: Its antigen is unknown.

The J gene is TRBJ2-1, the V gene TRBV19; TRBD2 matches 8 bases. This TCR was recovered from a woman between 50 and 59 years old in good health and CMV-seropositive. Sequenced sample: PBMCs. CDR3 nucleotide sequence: TGTGCCAGTAGTAGCGGGGGGTTGGACAATGAGCAGTTCTTC. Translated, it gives CASSSGGLDNEQFF.